These T cell receptor beta chains were read from a single sample in a study of blood T cell repertoires in COVID-19. The protocol was immunoSEQ multiplex PCR, while the TCRdb copy is restricted to in-frame clones and leaves out a portion. The sample yields 140,000 to 150,000 clones, 86% seen once. The sequenced sample was PBMCs or T cells enriched from blood (not recorded which). These receptors were collected from a man between 50 and 59 years old who had recovered from COVID-19. Each CDR3 is given with its conserved first and last residue. The D gene is left open where the match is weak. Some rows have no size entry. The others give once, few or many, or a class for an expanded clone.

V	size	J	D	CDR3	DNA
TRBV5-1	.	TRBJ1-4	.	CASSFRGGNEKLFF	TGCGCCAGCAGCTTCAGGGGAGGGAATGAAAAACTGTTTTTT
TRBV19	.	TRBJ1-2	TRBD1	CASSLRGQPNGYTF	TGTGCCAGTAGCCTAAGGGGACAGCCTAATGGCTACACCTTC
TRBV24-1	.	TRBJ2-1	TRBD1	CATSDSFETGWYEQFF	TGTGCCACCAGTGATTCGTTTGAGACAGGGTGGTATGAGCAGTTCTTC
TRBV29-1	.	TRBJ2-5	.	CSVDNIQETQYF	TGCAGCGTTGATAACATACAAGAGACCCAGTACTTC
TRBV19	.	TRBJ1-1	.	CASSAVLPDTEAFF	TGTGCCAGTAGTGCCGTACTGCCGGACACTGAAGCTTTCTTT
TRBV19	.	TRBJ1-3	.	CASSLTGSSGNTIYF	TGTGCCAGTAGCCTAACAGGGAGCTCTGGAAACACCATATATTTT
TRBV5-8	once	TRBJ1-5	TRBD1	CASSPGTGASGQPQHF	TGTGCCAGCAGCCCCGGGACAGGGGCGTCCGGGCAGCCCCAGCATTTT
TRBV4-3	few	TRBJ2-1	.	CASSHQLVSNYNEQFF	TGCGCCAGCAGCCACCAGCTAGTTAGTAACTACAATGAGCAGTTCTTC
TRBV5-1	.	TRBJ1-1	.	CASSSGPRQGISEAFF	TGCGCCAGCAGCTCTGGCCCCCGGCAGGGGATATCTGAAGCTTTCTTT
TRBV12-3/TRBV12-4	once	TRBJ2-7	.	CASTKSSYEQYF	TGTGCCAGCACTAAAAGCTCCTACGAGCAGTACTTC
TRBV5-4	.	TRBJ2-1	TRBD2	CASSRTSGSGPYNEQFF	TGTGCCAGCAGCCGGACTAGCGGGAGCGGTCCCTACAATGAGCAGTTCTTC
TRBV7-2	.	TRBJ2-1	.	CASSYHLAEQFF	TGTGCCAGCAGCTATCATCTAGCTGAACAGTTCTTC
TRBV7-2	.	TRBJ2-2	TRBD2	CASSSASGRLTGELFF	TGTGCCAGCAGCTCGGCTAGCGGGAGGCTCACCGGGGAGCTGTTTTTT
TRBV7-2	.	TRBJ2-1	TRBD1	CASSMGQPAYNEQFF	TGTGCCAGCAGCATGGGACAGCCCGCCTACAATGAGCAGTTCTTC
TRBV5-1	.	TRBJ2-1	TRBD1	CASSLGQGNEQFF	TGCGCCAGCAGCTTAGGACAGGGCAATGAGCAGTTCTTC
TRBV6-5	.	TRBJ1-5	.	CASSRDIDSNQPQHF	TGTGCCAGCAGCCGGGACATAGATAGCAATCAGCCCCAGCATTTT
TRBV7-2	.	TRBJ2-1	TRBD2	CASSWLAGLGNEQFF	TGTGCCAGCAGCTGGCTAGCGGGCCTGGGGAATGAGCAGTTCTTC
TRBV4-3	.	TRBJ1-1	TRBD1	CASSQDRKEGARSFF	TGCGCCAGCAGCCAAGATCGGAAGGAGGGGGCACGGTCTTTCTTT
TRBV19	.	TRBJ1-2	.	CASSNQLRGKANYGYTF	TGTGCCAGTAGTAACCAACTCAGGGGAAAGGCTAACTATGGCTACACCTTC
TRBV11-2	few	TRBJ2-1	TRBD2	CASSLVGTSGGFYNEQFF	TGTGCCAGCAGCTTAGTAGGGACTAGCGGGGGGTTTTACAATGAGCAGTTCTTC
TRBV9	.	TRBJ1-2	.	CASSVSGDYGYTF	TGTGCCAGCAGCGTATCCGGTGACTATGGCTACACCTTC
TRBV24-1	.	TRBJ2-3	.	CATSVSGKEADTQYF	TGTGCCACCAGTGTATCGGGAAAAGAGGCAGATACGCAGTATTTT
TRBV5-1	few	TRBJ2-5	.	CASSSTGFLKETQYF	TGCGCCAGCAGCTCTACAGGGTTTCTTAAAGAGACCCAGTACTTC
TRBV24-1	.	TRBJ2-5	.	CATSDFKGQQETQYF	TGTGCCACCAGTGATTTCAAAGGACAGCAAGAGACCCAGTACTTC
TRBV5-1	once	TRBJ1-2	TRBD1	CASSFLGQGAGGYTF	TGCGCCAGCAGCTTCTTGGGACAGGGGGCTGGTGGCTACACCTTC
TRBV4-1	.	TRBJ1-6	TRBD1	CASSQDRGNNSPLHF	TGCGCCAGCAGCCAAGACAGGGGGAATAATTCACCCCTCCACTTT